Below, 25 T cell receptor beta chains from the same sample are listed, as sequenced in a study of cytomegalovirus exposure and HLA in healthy donors. Amplification used 60 Vbeta primers and 13 Jbeta primers. Only in-frame clones appear in the TCRdb table, and some are missing; sequencing was by immunoSEQ multiplex PCR. The sample lists some 270,000 clones; about four fifths were seen once. Sequences were obtained from PBMCs. These receptors were obtained from a girl aged 2 to 9 in good health and CMV-seronegative.

The chain couples TRBV5-1 to TRBJ2-3; the D gene is possibly TRBD1 (6 bases). Germline V lookup: CDR1 SGHRS, CDR2 YFSETQ. V lost 4 bases to trimming and J lost 5 bases, with 20 bases between them. The CDR3 covers 16 residues. The CDR3 loop is CASSVIQGIGGDTQYF. CDR3 in DNA: TGCGCCAGCAGCGTTATCCAGGGGATCGGAGGAGATACGCAGTATTTT.

This sequence joins TRBV7-6 and TRBJ1-1; 7 positions match TRBD1. Germline V gene lookup returns CDR1 SGHVS and CDR2 FNYEAQ. The CDR3 covers 12 residues. Unmatched junction bases numbered 3, after V lost 4 bases and J lost 7 bases. The DNA of the CDR3 is TGTGCCAGCAGCTCCCGGGACAGTGAAGCTTTCTTT. Translating gives CASSSRDSEAFF.

The V gene is TRBV19, the J gene TRBJ2-7; D may be TRBD1 (6 bases). The CDR3 has 13 amino acids. CDR1 is LNHDA and CDR2 is SQIVND in the germline V gene (reference sequence). The germline V and J ends were trimmed by 3 bases and 5 bases, with 11 bases remaining between them. The CDR3 DNA is TGTGCCAGTAGTATGGCAGGGGCGGACGAGCAGTACTTC. This sequence encodes CASSMAGADEQYF.

The chain couples TRBV29-1 to TRBJ1-2, with 8 bases that match TRBD1. The CDR3 has 13 residues. V shed 4 bases and J 8 bases; nucleotides not matched to a gene: 9. The V gene's germline CDR1 is SQVTM and CDR2 ANQGSEA. CDR3 loop: CSVGGQEGYGYTF. The CDR3 nucleotides are TGCAGCGTTGGGGGACAGGAGGGTTACGGCTACACCTTC.

The chain is built from TRBV5-1 and TRBJ1-6; maybe TRBD1 (5 bases). This CDR3 has 15 amino acids. V was shortened by 6 bases and J by 8 bases, with 18 bases between the two germline ends. CDR1 is SGHRS, CDR2 YFSETQ, per germline. The CDR3, as DNA: TGCGCCAGCACTCCCGGGGGACGGACCTATTCACCCCTCCACTTT. Its translation: CASTPGGRTYSPLHF.

V is TRBV6-6 and J is TRBJ1-1; D is uncertain. The CDR3 covers 11 residues. In germline, CDR1 is MNHNY, CDR2 SVGAGI (reference sequence). V lost 6 bases and J 11 bases, leaving 13 bases between the germline ends. CDR3 sequence: CASSLTRVAFF. CDR3 nucleotide sequence: TGTGCCAGCAGCTTAACTAGGGTTGCTTTCTTT.

The V gene is TRBV5-1, the J gene TRBJ2-1; TRBD2 is a possible D gene (6 bases). This CDR3 is built from 15 residues. Deletions cut 0 bases from V and 6 bases from J, with 13 bases between. Germline CDR1 and CDR2: SGHRS and YFSETQ. The CDR3 here is CASSLVLARGNEQFF. For the CDR3, the DNA is TGCGCCAGCAGCTTGGTACTAGCTCGAGGCAATGAGCAGTTCTTC.

This clone has more than one count but fewer than ten. V and J are TRBV2 and TRBJ2-5, with 11 bases fitting TRBD1. The CDR3 has 14 residues. V gave up 6 bases and J gave up 4 bases; unmatched junction bases: 4. Germline CDR1 is SNHLY and CDR2 is FYNNEI. The CDR3 sequence: CASSSGQGGETQYF. The CDR3 nucleotides read TGTGCCAGCAGCTCGGGACAGGGGGGAGAGACCCAGTACTTC. Full variable domain (outside the CDR3, taken from reference TRBV2 and TRBJ2-5): EPEVTQTPSHQVTQMGQEVILRCVPISNHLYFYWYRQILGQKVEFLVSFYNNEISEKSEIFDDQFSVERPDGSNFTLKIRSTKLEDSAMYFCASSSGQGGETQYFGPGTRLLVL.

The chain carries TRBV12-5 and TRBJ1-4, with D unresolved. Germline CDR1 LGHNT, CDR2 FRNRAP. The V end lost 4 bases, the J end lost 7 bases, and 13 bases lay between the germline ends. The CDR3 is 14 residues long. The CDR3 DNA sequence: TGTGCTAGTGGTTCTCGGGAGGGAAGTGAAAAACTGTTTTTT. Its translation is CASGSREGSEKLFF.

This clone was counted a single time. The chain recombines TRBV29-1 with TRBJ1-1; 9 bases line up with TRBD1. Trimming at V came to 7 bases and at J to 5 bases, leaving 8 bases not matched to a gene. The CDR3 has 13 residues. Germline V lookup: CDR1 SQVTM, CDR2 ANQGSEA. As DNA, the CDR3 is TGCAGCGCCTTGGGACAGGGTGGGACTGAAGCTTTCTTT. Protein product: CSALGQGGTEAFF.

The chain links TRBV18 to TRBJ1-3; 10 nucleotides line up with TRBD1. The CDR3 length is 16 residues. Germline V gives CDR1 KGHSH, CDR2 LQKENI. V was clipped by 6 bases and J by 2 bases; unmatched bases: 7. The CDR3 sequence: CASSDGTGVTGNTIYF. The CDR3 DNA reads as TGTGCCAGCTCGGATGGGACAGGGGTGACTGGAAACACCATATATTTT.

The rearrangement joins TRBV19 to TRBJ1-6; 8 bases line up with TRBD1. Per the germline V gene, CDR1 is LNHDA and CDR2 is SQIVND (reference sequence). J lost 9 bases, V lost 8 bases, and 9 bases had no gene match. This CDR3 contains 14 residues. The DNA for the CDR3 is TGTGCCAGTGGTTCGGACAGGGTAGGTTCACCCCTCCACTTT. Encoded protein: CASGSDRVGSPLHF.

The sample holds a few counts of this clone. This chain joins TRBV4-2 and TRBJ2-1, with TRBD2 matching over 13 bases. From germline, CDR1 is LGHNA and CDR2 YNFKEQ. Losses at the gene ends were 4 bases for V and 9 bases for J; bases not matched to a gene: 9. The CDR3 loop spans 16 amino acids. The CDR3 sequence is CASSPQGLAGVTEQFF. CDR3 in DNA: TGTGCCAGCAGCCCCCAAGGACTAGCGGGAGTAACTGAGCAGTTCTTC.

This clone was found once. The chain recombines TRBV28 with TRBJ1-1, with TRBD1 identical over 7 bases. The V and J ends lost 2 bases and 10 bases, in that order; junction bases with no gene match: 10. This CDR3 has 14 residues. Germline CDR1 and CDR2: MDHEN and SYDVKM. The CDR3, as DNA: TGTGCCAGCAGTTTACCTGGACAGGACTTCACAGCTTTCTTT. It codes for CASSLPGQDFTAFF.

The chain combines TRBV6-5 with TRBJ2-1; 9 positions match TRBD2. Germline V gives CDR1 MNHEY, CDR2 SVGAGI. The CDR3 covers 16 residues. Losses at the gene ends were 0 bases for V and 9 bases for J; bases not matched to a gene: 9. The CDR3 is CASSYSGSGAGGEQFF. The CDR3, as DNA: TGTGCCAGCAGTTACTCGGGCTCGGGAGCGGGGGGTGAGCAGTTCTTC.

The genes are TRBV11-2 and TRBJ2-7; weak D call: TRBD1 (5 bases). The CDR3 is made up of 14 amino acids. Germline V gene sequence: CDR1 SGHAT, CDR2 FQNNGV. V lost 5 bases, J lost 5 bases, and 16 bases lay in between. CDR3 sequence (DNA): TGTGCCAGCAGCACCAGTGGACACTTTGACGAGCAGTACTTC. It translates to CASSTSGHFDEQYF.

This chain connects TRBV13 to TRBJ2-4; 9 bases map to TRBD2. The V segment lost 3 bases and the J segment 5 bases; nucleotides outside the gene matches: 5. CDR3 length: 15 amino acids. From germline, CDR1 is PRHDT and CDR2 FYEKMQ (reference sequence). In DNA form, the CDR3 reads TGTGCCAGCAGCTTCGGGGTAGCGGGAGAAAACATTCAGTACTTC. It specifies CASSFGVAGENIQYF.

The chain couples TRBV5-8 to TRBJ1-2; D gene uncertain. The CDR3 spans 12 residues. Germline V gives CDR1 SGHTS, CDR2 YDEGEE. The V gene lost 4 bases and the J gene lost 8 bases, with 12 bases spanning the gap. The chain's CDR3 is CASSSWGGGYTF. The DNA of the CDR3 is TGTGCCAGCAGCAGTTGGGGAGGCGGCTACACCTTC.

The CDR3 is CASSLGLAGYEQYF. DNA for the CDR3: TGTGCCAGCAGTTTGGGACTAGCGGGGTACGAGCAGTACTTC. The chain uses TRBV27 and TRBJ2-7, with 13 bases fitting TRBD2. This CDR3 contains 14 residues. J lost 4 bases, V lost 3 bases, and 0 bases had no gene match. The germline CDR1 and CDR2 sequences are MNHEY and SMNVEV (reference sequence).

The J gene is TRBJ2-6, the V gene TRBV7-3, with TRBD2 matching 15 bases. The CDR3 covers 19 residues. V dropped 5 bases and J dropped 1; count of bases not matched to a gene: 6. Germline CDR1 is SGHTA and CDR2 is FQGTGA. The CDR3 coding sequence is TGTGCCAGCAGCCCTAGGACTAGCGGGGGGGTTTCTGGGGCCAACGTCCTGACTTTC. Amino acids: CASSPRTSGGVSGANVLTF. The whole variable domain, filled in from reference TRBV7-3 and TRBJ2-6, reads GAGVSQTPSNKVTEKGKYVELRCDPISGHTALYWYRQSLGQGPEFLIYFQGTGAADDSGLPNDRFFAVRPEGSVSTLKIQRTERGDSAVYLCASSPRTSGGVSGANVLTFGAGSRLTVL.

The chain links TRBV9 to TRBJ1-1, with D possibly TRBD1 on 6 matching bases. Germline CDR1 is SGDLS and CDR2 is YYNGEE. The ends were cut back, 4 bases at V and 0 bases at J, with 13 bases in the middle. CDR3 length: 15 amino acids. Here the CDR3 reads CASSRGGVLNTEAFF. The CDR3 DNA reads as TGTGCCAGCAGCCGAGGGGGGGTCCTGAACACTGAAGCTTTCTTT.

The V and J genes are TRBV29-1 and TRBJ1-1; D is possibly TRBD1 (5 bases). V dropped 3 bases and J dropped 1 base, with 6 bases sitting between them. Germline-derived CDR1 and CDR2 are SQVTM and ANQGSEA. The CDR3 sequence is 12 residues long. The CDR3 sequence is CSVDRENTEAFF. CDR3 in DNA: TGCAGCGTTGACAGGGAGAACACTGAAGCTTTCTTT.

The rearrangement joins TRBV6-1 to TRBJ2-3; 8 positions match TRBD2. V was pared by 0 bases and J by 4 bases, with 9 bases of the junction left unmatched. Germline CDR1 reads MNHNS; CDR2 reads SASEGT. The CDR3 is made up of 17 amino acids. The CDR3 sequence is CASSEAFGGAGADTQYF. The CDR3 DNA sequence: TGTGCCAGCAGTGAAGCCTTCGGGGGGGCCGGGGCAGATACGCAGTATTTT.

The chain joins TRBV11-2 to TRBJ2-2; the D is unclear. The CDR3 has 14 amino acids. The germline V gene encodes CDR1 SGHAT and CDR2 FQNNGV. V dropped 1 base and J dropped 2 bases, with 5 bases sitting between them. In nucleotides, the CDR3 is TGTGCCAGCAGCTTAGGTCATAACACCGGGGAGCTGTTTTTT. Its translation: CASSLGHNTGELFF.

This sequence joins TRBV7-9 and TRBJ2-7; 8 bases align to TRBD1. Germline V gene data show CDR1 as SEHNR and CDR2 as FQNEAQ (reference sequence). The length of the CDR3 is 14 residues. The V segment lost 6 bases and the J segment 2 bases; nucleotides outside the gene matches: 6. CDR3: CASRNGQGPYEQYF. CDR3 DNA: TGTGCCAGCAGAAACGGACAGGGACCCTACGAGCAGTACTTC.